The TCR beta chain under discussion was sequenced for a study of blood T cell repertoires in COVID-19 (TCRdb year 2020). In terms of the full investigation: Collaborator samples came from the United States, Italy and Spain and covered acute and convalescent phases of COVID-19. Nearly every sample came with metadata listing a de-identified subject ID, COVID-19 status, age in years and sex. Samples were obtained from the ongoing ImmuneRACE study (first 160 participants) and from 950 to 1,500 subjects provided by 6 global collaborators. A freely available public database, intended as a resource for researchers studying the immune response to SARS-CoV-2, is where the repertoires were released. Deeply sampled blood TCRbeta repertoires from subjects exposed to, actively infected with, or recovered from COVID-19 were included in the dataset. Where available, HLA class I and class II types were taken from metadata supplied by the sample provider and were not determined by assay-based typing. The prospective study material was composed of cDNA or gDNA derived from T cells, B-cell-depleted T cells, or PBMCs. The investigation overall reported the following: How much clinical and demographic metadata was included differed by source and by participant, and the metadata was provided uncurated.

As to this clone: Its antigen is currently not known. No base-level quality is on record; no much larger clone is a single base apart.

TCRbeta CDR3 regions were amplified from genomic DNA using the immunoSEQ Assay, a bias-controlled multiplex PCR. The authors processed their data as follows. The number of nucleated cells in each sample was estimated by amplification of reference gene primers within the assay. Sequence reads were collapsed and filtered to measure the absolute abundance of every unique TCRbeta CDR3 rearrangement. For each sample, productive Simpson clonality was calculated as the square root of Simpson's diversity index over productive rearrangements. TCRdb's version of the immuneACCESS table is confined to in-frame rearrangements and falls short of the full clone set. An unresolved V gene accounts for under half of the shortfall where checked; the remainder is of unknown origin. V and J calls and clone size follow that table, whereas D and trimming were derived from the DNA. Recorded for this sample are approximately 240,000 clones; 70% to 90% of them occurred a single time. Together, the top ten hold over 2.5% of the sample.

Samples from volunteer blood donors who had recovered from COVID-19 were contributed by a second Seattle source. The collaborating institutions used their own protocols to collect whole blood in K2EDTA tubes. Collaborator samples were shipped for TCRbeta analysis as frozen whole blood, isolated PBMCs, or DNA extracted from either sample type. Sequencing used peripheral blood. This TCR was sampled from a man aged 50 to 59 who had recovered from COVID-19.

The CDR3 region has the sequence CASSIGAGRTEAFF. The bases read TGTGCCAGTAGTATAGGGGCAGGGAGGACTGAAGCTTTCTTT. The chain is made from TRBV19 and TRBJ1-1; TRBD1 is possibly the D segment (5 matching bases). Looking up the germline V gene (reference sequence) yields CDR1 LNHDA and CDR2 SQIVND. V gives up 1 base and J gives up 5 bases, and the segment between their germline ends measures 11 bases. Including the terminal cysteine and phenylalanine, the CDR3 comprises 14 residues. The kept DNA is CDR3 alone, 42 bases in frame from the first base.